This T cell receptor (beta chain) was sequenced for a study of tumor and adjacent non-tumor tissue in lung cancer. The CDR3 loop spans 15 amino acids. CDR1 is SGHAT and CDR2 is FQNNGV in the germline V gene. V trimming: 7 bases; J trimming: 3 bases; junction bases outside the gene matches: 9. The library came from three nested PCR rounds adapted from ARM-PCR protocols. TCRdb reprocessed the multiplex PCR reads with MiXCR, giving one entry per CDR3 protein. The sample contains approximately 100,000 distinct CDR3 sequences, roughly 74% of which appear only once. RNA was extracted from bulk tissue without any cell sorting. Between August and November 2014, newly diagnosed, chemotherapy-naive lung cancer patients underwent thoracic surgery in China.

Sequencing was done on a sample of lung tumor tissue. The TCR originated in a woman aged 60-70 years with non-small cell lung cancer. The V and J genes are TRBV11-2 and TRBJ2-7, with 10 bases aligning to TRBD2. The CDR3 loop reads CASIYGASGSYEQYF. Written as DNA, the CDR3 is TGTGCCAGCATCTATGGGGCTAGCGGGAGCTACGAGCAGTACTTC.